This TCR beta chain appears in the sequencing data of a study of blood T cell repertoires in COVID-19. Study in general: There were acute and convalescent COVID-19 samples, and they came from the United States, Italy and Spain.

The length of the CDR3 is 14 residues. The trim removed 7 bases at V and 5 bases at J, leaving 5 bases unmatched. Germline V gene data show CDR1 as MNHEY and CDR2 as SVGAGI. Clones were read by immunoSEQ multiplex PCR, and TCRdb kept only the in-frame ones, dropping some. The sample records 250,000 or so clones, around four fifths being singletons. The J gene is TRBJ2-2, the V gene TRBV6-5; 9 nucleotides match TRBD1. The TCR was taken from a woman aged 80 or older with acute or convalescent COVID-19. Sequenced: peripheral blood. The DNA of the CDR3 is TGTGCCAGCAAGGGACAGGGTGGAACCGGGGAGCTGTTTTTT. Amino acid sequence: CASKGQGGTGELFF.